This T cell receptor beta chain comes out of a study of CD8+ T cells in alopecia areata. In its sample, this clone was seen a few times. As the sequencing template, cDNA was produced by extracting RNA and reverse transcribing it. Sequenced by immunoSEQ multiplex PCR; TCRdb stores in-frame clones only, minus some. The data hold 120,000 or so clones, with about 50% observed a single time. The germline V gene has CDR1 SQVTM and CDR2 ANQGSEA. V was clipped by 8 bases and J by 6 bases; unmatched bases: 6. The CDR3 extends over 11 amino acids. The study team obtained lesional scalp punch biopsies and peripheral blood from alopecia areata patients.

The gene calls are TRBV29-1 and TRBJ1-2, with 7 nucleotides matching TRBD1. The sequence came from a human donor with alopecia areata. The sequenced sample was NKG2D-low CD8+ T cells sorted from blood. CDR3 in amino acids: CSFGTANGYTF. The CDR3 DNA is TGCAGCTTCGGGACAGCTAATGGCTACACCTTC.